This TCR beta chain was sequenced in a study of T cells after posttransplantation cyclophosphamide. Study outcomes and limitations: Skin or GI-infiltrating T cells shared few TRB sequences with blood. Donor CD8+ memory clones often dominated recipient blood repertoires at later times.

The CDR3 loop spans 14 amino acids. With 4 bases clipped from V and 5 bases from J, the junction kept 7 bases outside the gene matches. Germline CDR1 reads SGHNT; CDR2 reads YENEEA. The data were produced by immunoSEQ multiplex PCR, yet TCRdb's version contains in-frame clones alone and is incomplete. The table shows around 16,000 clones, with about four fifths occurring only once. Controls had myeloablative marrow grafts with methotrexate and calcineurin inhibitor, sampled at 1 year. With regard to this clone: The antigen is unknown.

This TCR was recovered from a male patient in his late teens or twenties who received an allogeneic stem cell transplant from a related donor, was CMV-positive, and had no GVHD. Part of the T cell pool may stem from the graft donor. Sequences were derived from PBMCs, sampled roughly 57 weeks after allogeneic stem cell transplant with calcineurin inhibitor and methotrexate. V and J are TRBV11-3 and TRBJ2-7; TRBD1 matches at 8 bases. For the CDR3, the DNA is TGTGCCAGCAGCTCGAGACAGGGGTCCCACGAGCAGTACTTC. Its translation is CASSSRQGSHEQYF.